These 24 T cell receptor beta chains were all obtained from the same sample, sequenced in a study of T cells after yellow fever vaccination. TCRdb recomputed calls from the 5' RACE reads with MiXCR, one row per CDR3 protein. The sample lists 300,000 to 350,000 distinct CDR3 sequences, around 4.1% seen once, with roughly 24% in the top ten. The source material was PBMCs, sampled 5 days after the yellow fever booster vaccination. These receptors were obtained from a man aged 18 to 30 who received the YFV17D yellow fever vaccine.

This clonotype came up many times. The V and J genes are TRBV20-1 and TRBJ2-1; D is perhaps TRBD2 (5 bases). The CDR3 is 13 amino acids. The germline V gene encodes CDR1 DFQATT and CDR2 SNEGSKA (reference sequence). Trimming removed 6 bases at V and 7 bases at J, with 16 bases between. CDR3 DNA sequence: TGCAGTGCCCATCGGGATGGAACAAATGAGCAGTTCTTC. Its protein product is CSAHRDGTNEQFF.

This rearrangement joins TRBV7-3 to TRBJ2-6, with D possibly being TRBD2 (5 bases). The CDR3 has 16 residues. Trimming shortened V by 2 bases and J by 0 bases, and 8 bases separated the two germline ends. Germline-derived CDR1 and CDR2 are SGHTA and FQGTGA. The DNA of the CDR3 is TGTGCCAGCAGCTTAGCGGGTGGCTCTGGGGCCAACGTCCTGACTTTC. Residues: CASSLAGGSGANVLTF.

This clonotype was seen more than once but under ten times. V and J are TRBV6-6 and TRBJ2-5; tentatively, D is TRBD1 (7 bases). This CDR3 has 14 amino acids. Germline V lookup: CDR1 MNHNY, CDR2 SVGAGI (reference sequence). Trimming took off 10 bases at V and 2 bases at J, with 17 bases between the two ends. The CDR3 protein is CATSQGGGQETQYF. The CDR3 DNA sequence: TGTGCCACCTCTCAGGGGGGTGGTCAAGAGACCCAGTACTTC.

The rearrangement links TRBV12-3 or TRBV12-4 to TRBJ1-2, with TRBD1 matching 8 bases. The junction had 6 bases not matched to a gene; V was cut back by 6 bases and J by 3 bases. CDR3 length: 14 residues. CDR3 in amino acids: CASSPDRGYYGYTF. The CDR3 coding sequence is TGTGCCAGCAGCCCCGACAGGGGTTACTATGGCTACACCTTC.

The chain employs TRBV5-1 and TRBJ1-2; the D is unclear. Trimming stripped 4 bases from V and 8 bases from J, with 15 bases between. The CDR3 runs to 13 residues. The germline V gene encodes CDR1 SGHRS and CDR2 YFSETQ. CDR3 in amino acids: CASSPDIGRGYTF. CDR3 DNA sequence: TGCGCCAGCAGCCCCGACATCGGTAGGGGCTACACCTTC.

This clonotype has only a few counts. The V gene is TRBV29-1, the J gene TRBJ2-7, with TRBD2 matching 11 bases. The trim removed 4 bases at V and 4 bases at J, leaving 9 bases unmatched. The CDR3 consists of 15 residues. Germline lookup yields CDR1 SQVTM and CDR2 ANQGSEA. CDR3 sequence reads: CSVGGLAETSYEQYF. CDR3 bases: TGCAGCGTTGGGGGACTAGCGGAGACCTCGTACGAGCAGTACTTC.

The sample holds a few counts of this clonotype. The chain links TRBV11-2 to TRBJ1-5, with unresolved D. V gave up 0 bases and J gave up 6 bases, with 9 bases separating them. Germline CDR1 reads SGHAT; CDR2 reads FQNNGV. This CDR3 spans 14 amino acids. CDR3 loop: CASSLDLGVQPQHF. In DNA, the CDR3 is TGTGCCAGCAGCTTAGATCTAGGCGTTCAGCCCCAGCATTTT.

Only a few counts were recorded for this clonotype. The chain joins TRBV6-2 or TRBV6-3 to TRBJ1-1, with D perhaps matching TRBD1 (5 bases). V was pared by 0 bases and J by 1 base, with 12 bases between. The V gene's germline CDR1 is MNHEY and CDR2 SVGEGT. CDR3 length equals 16 residues. CDR3 sequence (DNA): TGTGCCAGCAGTTACTCTGGGGGGACTTGGAACACTGAAGCTTTCTTT. This codes for CASSYSGGTWNTEAFF.

A few counts support this clonotype. J is TRBJ2-2 and V is TRBV12-3 or TRBV12-4, with a weak D call TRBD1 (6 bases). The length of the CDR3 is 14 residues. With 3 bases removed from V and 5 bases from J, the gap between germline ends came to 10 bases. CDR3 nucleotides: TGTGCCAGCAGTTTCTACAGGGCAACCGGGGAGCTGTTTTTT. It specifies CASSFYRATGELFF.

This clonotype turned up a few times. The chain links TRBV7-9 to TRBJ2-7; 11 positions match TRBD2. Losses at the gene ends were 3 bases for V and 2 bases for J; bases not matched to a gene: 3. The germline gives CDR1 SEHNR, CDR2 FQNEAQ (reference sequence). The CDR3 totals 15 residues. The CDR3 DNA sequence: TGTGCCAGCAGCTTGCTAGCGGGGGGAGCCTACGAGCAGTACGTC. It is translated as CASSLLAGGAYEQYV.

The genes are TRBV6-6 and TRBJ1-5; D gene unclear. This CDR3 is built from 16 residues. Trimming took off 0 bases at V and 5 bases at J, with 14 bases between the two ends. From germline, CDR1 is MNHNY and CDR2 SVGAGI (reference sequence). CDR3 bases: TGTGCCAGCAGTTACTCGACTCCTCGGAGCCATCAGCCCCAGCATTTT. Its translation: CASSYSTPRSHQPQHF.

This clonotype was recorded many times. This rearrangement joins TRBV4-3 to TRBJ2-2, with 12 bases lining up with TRBD2. Germline V lookup: CDR1 LGHNA, CDR2 YSLEER. Trimming took 0 bases from V and 6 from J; bases not matched to a gene: 2. The CDR3 totals 16 residues. CDR3 loop: CASSQDPSGGAGELFF. The CDR3 DNA follows: TGCGCCAGCAGCCAAGATCCTAGCGGGGGGGCCGGGGAGCTGTTTTTT.

J is TRBJ2-2 and V is TRBV16; D remains unclear. CDR1 is KGHSY and CDR2 is FQNENV in the germline V gene. With 2 bases removed from V and 6 bases from J, the gap between germline ends came to 7 bases. This CDR3 region has 13 residues. The DNA of the CDR3 is TGTGCCAGCAGCCAACCCGACCCCGGGGAGCTGTTTTTT. This translates into CASSQPDPGELFF.

The sample holds many counts of this clonotype. The junction and the germline gene differ at one end; a read error may be behind it. The chain is built from TRBV7-7 and TRBJ2-1; 8 nucleotides agree with TRBD1. This CDR3 comprises 13 residues. Germline V CDR1 and CDR2: SSHAT, FNYEAQ (reference sequence). The CDR3, as DNA: TGTGCTAGCAGCTTCGACAGGGGTCCTGAGCAGTTCTTC. It yields the protein CASSFDRGPEQFF.

The V call is TRBV21-1, the J call TRBJ2-3; the tabulated D call, TRBD1, remains unverified against the DNA. TRBV21-1 is noted as a pseudogene. There are 16 residues in the CDR3. The CDR3 DNA reads TGTGCCAGCAGCAAAGGGAACAGGGGTAGCACAGATACGCAGTATTTT. Protein: CASSKGNRGSTDTQYF.

The chain carries TRBV9 and TRBJ1-4; 7 bases align to TRBD1. The CDR3 loop spans 15 amino acids. The germline V gene has CDR1 SGDLS and CDR2 YYNGEE. The V and J ends lost 0 bases and 8 bases, in that order; junction bases with no gene match: 7. Written as DNA, the CDR3 is TGTGCCAGCAGCGTAGGCGACAGGGACAACGAAAAACTGTTTTTT. Its translation: CASSVGDRDNEKLFF.

This clonotype was seen a few times. The rearrangement uses TRBV7-2 and TRBJ1-1; perhaps TRBD1 as D (5 bases). Trimming removed 4 bases at V and 0 bases at J, with 15 bases between. The germline V gene encodes CDR1 SGHTA and CDR2 FQGNSA. There are 16 residues in the CDR3. This CDR3 is CASSWTRGGVNTEAFF. The CDR3 DNA follows: TGTGCCAGCAGCTGGACTAGGGGCGGGGTGAACACTGAAGCTTTCTTT.

This clonotype was observed a few times. This chain connects TRBV7-2 to TRBJ2-3; 9 nucleotides match TRBD1. The V segment lost 5 bases and the J segment 1 base; nucleotides outside the gene matches: 7. The CDR3 runs to 16 residues. Germline V CDR1 and CDR2: SGHTA, FQGNSA. DNA of the CDR3: TGTGCCAGCAGCAAGCGACAGGGGGTTGGCACAGATACGCAGTATTTT. It is translated as CASSKRQGVGTDTQYF.

This clonotype was detected only a few times. The V call is TRBV5-5, the J call TRBJ2-1, with 10 bases aligning to TRBD2. The ends lost 0 bases at V and 0 bases at J; junction bases unmatched: 3. The CDR3 sequence is 17 residues long. Germline CDR1 and CDR2: SGHKS and YYEKEE (reference sequence). For the CDR3, the DNA is TGTGCCAGCAGCTTGGAACTAGCGGGGAACTCCTACAATGAGCAGTTCTTC. Translating it yields CASSLELAGNSYNEQFF.

This clonotype was picked up many times. The rearrangement joins TRBV7-2 to TRBJ1-4; no clear D gene. V was cut by 2 bases and J by 8 bases, with 6 bases left in between. Germline loops: CDR1 SGHTA, CDR2 FQGNSA. This CDR3 is built from 12 residues. DNA for the CDR3: TGTGCCAGCAGCTTACCCGGGGAAAAACTGTTTTTT. Protein product: CASSLPGEKLFF.

This clonotype was seen more than once but under ten times. The V and J genes are TRBV7-2 and TRBJ2-3, with TRBD2 identical over 8 bases. V gave up 8 bases and J gave up 4 bases; unmatched junction bases: 11. In germline, CDR1 is SGHTA, CDR2 FQGNSA. The CDR3 consists of 15 residues. The CDR3 DNA is TGTGCCAGCCAGTGGAAAATCGGGGGGGCAGATACGCAGTATTTT. Translating gives CASQWKIGGADTQYF.

The V call is TRBV5-1, the J call TRBJ1-5; maybe TRBD1 (5 bases). Germline CDR1 reads SGHRS; CDR2 reads YFSETQ. This CDR3 has 18 amino acids. Trimming pared 4 bases from V and 1 base from J, leaving 21 bases between. This CDR3 is CASSLGVAGDPSNQPQHF. The CDR3 region has the DNA TGCGCCAGCAGCCTAGGGGTGGCAGGCGATCCAAGCAATCAGCCCCAGCATTTT.

The chain is built from TRBV3-1 and TRBJ1-2; D ambiguous. This CDR3 region has 14 residues. CDR1 and CDR2 (germline): LGHDT, YNNKEL (reference sequence). V lost 4 bases to trimming and J lost 7 bases, with 16 bases between them. CDR3 bases: TGTGCCAGCAGCCCCCTTGTCCATCGCGCTGGCTACACCTTC. Protein: CASSPLVHRAGYTF.

This clonotype was recorded a few times. The chain links TRBV9 to TRBJ1-2; 8 bases are a match to TRBD1. Unmatched junction bases numbered 12, after V lost 0 bases and J lost 8 bases. Germline CDR1 is SGDLS and CDR2 is YYNGEE. The CDR3 totals 16 residues. The CDR3 DNA reads TGTGCCAGCAGCGTAGATCCCTCGACAGGGGCGGAGGGCTACACCTTC. Protein sequence: CASSVDPSTGAEGYTF.